This T cell receptor beta chain is from a study of T-cell reconstitution after alpha-beta-depleted transplantation in children. Trimming removed 5 bases from V and 1 base from J, with 14 bases in between. CDR1 and CDR2 (germline): SEHNR, FQNEAQ (reference sequence). The CDR3 is 15 residues long. A library of TCRbeta sequences, prepared with unique molecular identifiers, was generated. Using its own MiXCR run on the PCR reads, TCRdb lists one record per CDR3 protein. The data show about 230,000 distinct CDR3 sequences, with approximately 9.5% seen just once and 6.2% held by the top ten. This clonotype was counted only a few times.

V gene TRBV7-9 combines with J gene TRBJ1-2; a weak D match, TRBD1 (6 bases). This specimen consisted of PBMCs from the stem cell graft donor, obtained from the stem cell graft. The sequence derives from a human donor who donated a stem cell graft to a child with acute lymphoblastic leukemia. This CDR3 is CASSPPGAFNYGYTF. In nucleotides, the CDR3 is TGTGCCAGCAGCCCCCCGGGGGCGTTTAACTATGGCTACACCTTC.